The source of this TCR beta chain is a study of cytotoxic CD8 clonotypes in ibrutinib-treated CLL. General study results and limits: Baseline levels of clonality went above those of age-matched healthy donors and moved with circulating CD8+ T-cell counts. Clonality rose at ibrutinib response, held steady in sustained remission, and fell toward baseline at progression.

Using immunoSEQ multiplex PCR, the repertoire was profiled, and TCRdb retains in-frame clones only, with some absent. The sample carries some 85,000 clones, approximately 71% recorded once. Investigators sourced around 1.9 micrograms of genomic DNA from cryopreserved PBMCs for TCR beta libraries. In regard to this clone: The antigen is not known.

Between the trimmed V and J ends, which lost 5 bases and 7 bases, there was a span of 18 bases. CDR1 is SGHDT, CDR2 YYEEEE, per germline. The CDR3 sequence is 14 residues long. The sequence derives from a human donor with chronic lymphocytic leukemia. The rearrangement uses TRBV5-6 and TRBJ1-2; maybe TRBD1 (6 bases). The sample here was PBMCs, taken after 24 months of ibrutinib treatment. CDR3 in DNA: TGTGCCAGCAGGCTAGCCGGGACATTCGGTGGCTACACCTTC. It is translated as CASRLAGTFGGYTF. The full variable domain, completed using reference TRBV5-6 and TRBJ1-2, is DAGVTQSPTHLIKTRGQQVTLRCSPKSGHDTVSWYQQALGQGPQFIFQYYEEEERQRGNFPDRFSGHQFPNYSSELNVNALLLGDSALYLCASRLAGTFGGYTFGSGTRLTVV.